This T cell receptor beta chain was sequenced in a study of technical replicates of blood from a few donors. Germline V gene sequence: CDR1 MNHEY, CDR2 SVGAGI. The J segment lost 3 bases and the V segment lost 2 bases, leaving 6 bases of the junction unmatched. The CDR3 spans 15 residues. Profiled with immunoSEQ multiplex PCR; TCRdb holds only in-frame clones, not every one. The table records approximately 60,000 clones, approximately 87% of them present only once. The sequence was obtained from a human donor in good health. Some clones in this sample may be carry-over from other donors' samples. This chain uses TRBV6-5 with TRBJ2-7, with TRBD1 matching over 8 bases. Input material: PBMCs. The CDR3 protein is CASSYASGGVYEQYF. The CDR3 DNA is TGTGCCAGCAGTTACGCGTCAGGGGGCGTCTACGAGCAGTACTTC.